Listed here are 26 T cell receptor beta chains from one sample, sequenced in a study of shared clonotypes between healthy human individuals. Naive CD8 cells were CD45RO-negative, positively selected for CCR7, excluding terminally differentiated effector memory CD45RA+ cells. Method: immunoSEQ multiplex PCR; TCRdb's copy keeps in-frame clones and lacks some. The sample lists roughly 600,000 clones, roughly 98% occurring once. The specimen was naive CD8+ T cells sorted from blood. These receptors were collected from a man aged 25-45 years in good health.

The genes are TRBV30 and TRBJ2-1; tentative D call: TRBD1 (5 bases). This CDR3 region has 12 residues. CDR1 and CDR2 (germline): GTSNPN, SVGIG (reference sequence). V lost 1 base to trimming and J lost 6 bases, with 7 bases between them. The CDR3 DNA follows: TGTGCCTGGAGTGCCCAGGGCAATGAGCAGTTCTTC. It encodes CAWSAQGNEQFF. The variable domain in full, completed from reference TRBV30 and TRBJ2-1, reads SQTIHQWPATLVQPVGSPLSLECTVEGTSNPNLYWYRQAAGRGLQLLFYSVGIGQISSEVPQNLSASRPQDRQFILSSKKLLLSDSGFYLCAWSAQGNEQFFGPGTRLTVL.

The V and J genes are TRBV7-9 and TRBJ2-2; D gene uncertain. This CDR3 contains 12 residues. CDR1 and CDR2 (germline): SEHNR, FQNEAQ (reference sequence). V was shortened by 9 bases and J by 3 bases, with 8 bases between the two germline ends. The CDR3 DNA is TGTGCCAGTCTGCCTGACACCGGGGAGCTGTTTTTT. Amino acid sequence: CASLPDTGELFF.

The V and J genes are TRBV7-6 and TRBJ2-1; no definite D call. The CDR3 length is 14 residues. Germline-derived CDR1 and CDR2 are SGHVS and FNYEAQ. Trimming took 2 bases from V and 5 from J, leaving 10 bases between them. The CDR3 here is CASSLSRQNNEQFF. CDR3 nucleotides: TGTGCCAGCAGCTTATCTAGGCAGAACAATGAGCAGTTCTTC.

This clone came up once. The genes are TRBV14 and TRBJ2-7; 8 positions agree with TRBD1. Losses at the gene ends were 1 base for V and 2 bases for J; bases not matched to a gene: 4. The CDR3 totals 15 residues. Germline values: CDR1 SGHDN, CDR2 FVKESK. The DNA of the CDR3 is TGTGCCAGCAGCCAAGGCTGGGGACAGGCCTACGAGCAGTACTTC. It is translated as CASSQGWGQAYEQYF. Full variable domain (rest looked up from reference TRBV14 and TRBJ2-7): EAGVTQFPSHSVIEKGQTVTLRCDPISGHDNLYWYRRVMGKEIKFLLHFVKESKQDESGMPNNRFLAERTGGTYSTLKVQPAELEDSGVYFCASSQGWGQAYEQYFGPGTRLTVT.

The chain couples TRBV16 to TRBJ2-2; no reliable D call. With 4 bases removed from V and 4 bases from J, the gap between germline ends came to 7 bases. The CDR3 has 13 residues. Germline V gives CDR1 KGHSY, CDR2 FQNENV. CDR3 bases: TGTGCCAGCAGCCTTAGCCGCACCGGGGAGCTGTTTTTT. Translation: CASSLSRTGELFF.

This clone was seen only once. The chain has TRBV12-5 and TRBJ1-5; D unclear. Germline loops: CDR1 LGHNT, CDR2 FRNRAP. The CDR3 has 13 amino acids. Trimming shortened V by 1 base and J by 3 bases, and 4 bases separated the two germline ends. The CDR3 here is CASGLGVNQPQHF. CDR3 in DNA: TGTGCTAGTGGTTTGGGAGTCAATCAGCCCCAGCATTTT.

The chain couples TRBV7-2 to TRBJ2-3, with D tentatively TRBD2 (5 bases). Trimming removed 5 bases from V and 4 bases from J, with 25 bases in between. Looked up from germline, CDR1 is SGHTA and CDR2 is FQGNSA. CDR3 length: 18 amino acids. The CDR3 loop reads CASSPRPLSPFGADTQYF. The CDR3 nucleotides are TGTGCCAGCAGCCCCCGACCATTGTCCCCTTTCGGGGCAGATACGCAGTATTTT.

The chain uses TRBV7-8 and TRBJ2-2; D is perhaps TRBD2 (6 bases). The V gene's germline CDR1 is SGHVS and CDR2 FQNEAQ. V dropped 3 bases and J dropped 8 bases, with 10 bases sitting between them. The CDR3 spans 13 residues. CDR3 amino acids: CASSFSAGGELFF. The CDR3 nucleotides are TGTGCCAGCAGCTTCTCCGCGGGAGGGGAGCTGTTTTTT. Full variable domain (outside the CDR3, taken from reference TRBV7-8 and TRBJ2-2): GAGVSQSPRYKVAKRGQDVALRCDPISGHVSLFWYQQALGQGPEFLTYFQNEAQLDKSGLPSDRFFAERPEGSVSTLKIQRTQQEDSAVYLCASSFSAGGELFFGEGSRLTVL.

The V call is TRBV4-3, the J call TRBJ1-4; tentatively, D is TRBD1 (6 bases). Germline values: CDR1 LGHNA, CDR2 YSLEER. Deletions cut 3 bases from V and 2 bases from J, with 7 bases between. The CDR3 extends over 14 amino acids. DNA for the CDR3: TGCGCCAGCAGCCACAGGGGTACTAATGAAAAACTGTTTTTT. Translated, it gives CASSHRGTNEKLFF.

The chain uses TRBV15 and TRBJ2-7; TRBD1 matches at 8 bases. The germline gives CDR1 LNHNV, CDR2 YYDKDF (reference sequence). There are 16 residues in the CDR3. V lost 2 bases and J lost 7; bases outside the gene matches: 13. The CDR3 DNA reads TGTGCCACCAGCAGAAACCTGGGGACAGGAATGGTTGAGCAGTACTTC. It yields the protein CATSRNLGTGMVEQYF.

This chain links TRBV7-2 with TRBJ1-5; D may be TRBD1 (6 bases). V lost 5 bases, J lost 3 bases, and 14 bases lay in between. Germline V CDR1 and CDR2: SGHTA, FQGNSA. The CDR3 totals 15 residues. DNA for the CDR3: TGTGCCAGCAGCGTCGGACAGCCTAACAATCAGCCCCAGCATTTT. Encoded protein: CASSVGQPNNQPQHF.

The DNA of the CDR3 is TGTGCCACCAGCCCGACGAGGGCGGACTACGAGCAGTACTTC. This gives the protein CATSPTRADYEQYF. The chain employs TRBV15 and TRBJ2-7; D is perhaps TRBD2 (5 bases). Trimming stripped 5 bases from V and 3 bases from J, with 14 bases between. CDR1 is LNHNV, CDR2 YYDKDF, per germline (reference sequence). The CDR3 is 14 amino acids. The full variable domain, completed using reference TRBV15 and TRBJ2-7, is DAMVIQNPRYQVTQFGKPVTLSCSQTLNHNVMYWYQQKSSQAPKLLFHYYDKDFNNEADTPDNFQSRRPNTSFCFLDIRSPGLGDTAMYLCATSPTRADYEQYFGPGTRLTVT.

The V and J genes are TRBV10-2 and TRBJ1-1; D uncertain. Trimming removed 2 bases from V and 11 bases from J, with 9 bases in between. Germline V CDR1 and CDR2: WSHSY, SAAADI. This CDR3 has 11 amino acids. CDR3 protein: CASSEGSSAFF. The CDR3 bases are TGCGCCAGCAGTGAGGGATCTTCCGCTTTCTTT.

The chain uses TRBV7-9 and TRBJ2-1; TRBD2 might be the D (7 bases). The CDR3 runs 16 residues. The germline gives CDR1 SEHNR, CDR2 FQNEAQ (reference sequence). The V and J ends lost 4 bases and 4 bases respectively, with 17 bases between them. DNA of the CDR3: TGTGCCAGCAGCTCCGTTCGGGGGGCGGAATACAATGAGCAGTTCTTC. Its translation is CASSSVRGAEYNEQFF.

The sample holds one count of this clone. This chain links TRBV7-9 with TRBJ2-6, with 11 bases identical to TRBD1. V shed 5 bases and J 2 bases; nucleotides not matched to a gene: 5. The CDR3 length is 17 residues. Germline CDR1 reads SEHNR; CDR2 reads FQNEAQ (reference sequence). DNA of the CDR3: TGTGCCAGCAGCCCCGGACAGGGGGCGCCTGGGGCCAACGTCCTGACTTTC. It translates to CASSPGQGAPGANVLTF.

The J gene is TRBJ2-5, the V gene TRBV29-1; a possible D gene is TRBD1 (7 bases). CDR1 and CDR2 (germline): SQVTM, ANQGSEA. The CDR3 consists of 13 residues. The V and J ends lost 7 bases and 5 bases respectively, with 17 bases between them. The CDR3 DNA follows: TGCAGCGCCTCACTACAGGGGAGGGAGACCCAGTACTTC. Amino acid sequence: CSASLQGRETQYF.

This sequence joins TRBV4-3 and TRBJ2-7; 13 bases agree with TRBD2. CDR1 LGHNA and CDR2 YSLEER come from the germline V gene. This CDR3 is built from 16 residues. With 2 bases clipped from V and 5 bases from J, the junction kept 6 bases outside the gene matches. Written as DNA, the CDR3 is TGCGCCAGCAGCCAAACCGGACTAGCGGGAGTTGACGAGCAGTACTTC. The encoded protein is CASSQTGLAGVDEQYF.

The CDR3 nucleotides read TGTGCCAGCAGCTCAGCGGGGACCAACCGGAGCGAGCAGTACTTC. This translates into CASSSAGTNRSEQYF. J is TRBJ2-7 and V is TRBV7-2, with 7 bases that match TRBD2. The CDR3 contains 15 residues. Per the germline V gene, CDR1 is SGHTA and CDR2 is FQGNSA. With V trimmed by 4 bases and J by 6 bases, 12 bases remained unmatched. Complete variable domain (other parts from reference TRBV7-2 and TRBJ2-7): GAGVSQSPSNKVTEKGKDVELRCDPISGHTALYWYRQSLGQGLEFLIYFQGNSAPDKSGLPSDRFSAERTGGSVSTLTIQRTQQEDSAVYLCASSSAGTNRSEQYFGPGTRLTVT.

The chain has TRBV5-1 and TRBJ1-2, with TRBD1 matching over 7 bases. V dropped 3 bases and J dropped 3; count of bases not matched to a gene: 5. CDR1 and CDR2 (germline): SGHRS, YFSETQ. The CDR3 extends over 14 amino acids. The CDR3 nucleotides read TGCGCCAGCAGCTCTACAGGGGAAGACTATGGCTACACCTTC. Translation: CASSSTGEDYGYTF.

J is TRBJ2-7 and V is TRBV19; D is unclear. Germline V gene sequence: CDR1 LNHDA, CDR2 SQIVND (reference sequence). Between the trimmed V and J ends, which lost 5 bases and 2 bases, there was a span of 13 bases. The CDR3 runs 14 residues. The CDR3, as DNA: TGTGCCAGTAGTCAGGTGGGCTCAGCCTACGAGCAGTACTTC. Translating gives CASSQVGSAYEQYF. Together with reference TRBV19 and TRBJ2-7, the CDR3 gives the full variable domain: DGGITQSPKYLFRKEGQNVTLSCEQNLNHDAMYWYRQDPGQGLRLIYYSQIVNDFQKGDIAEGYSVSREKKESFPLTVTSAQKNPTAFYLCASSQVGSAYEQYFGPGTRLTVT.

The V and J genes are TRBV6-1 and TRBJ1-4, with D hard to call. Trimming left V 2 bases short and J 0 bases short, with 7 bases between. This CDR3 is 15 amino acids long. Germline V gene data show CDR1 as MNHNS and CDR2 as SASEGT. The CDR3: CASSEWFATNEKLFF. The CDR3 region has the DNA TGTGCCAGCAGTGAATGGTTTGCAACTAATGAAAAACTGTTTTTT.

V and J are TRBV6-5 and TRBJ2-7, with TRBD1 as a possible D gene (5 bases). CDR1 is MNHEY, CDR2 SVGAGI, per germline. V was pared by 7 bases and J by 0 bases, with 10 bases between. The CDR3 spans 13 residues. The CDR3 DNA sequence: TGTGCCAGCACGGACATAAACTCCTACGAGCAGTACTTC. This gives the protein CASTDINSYEQYF.

The V gene is TRBV5-1, the J gene TRBJ2-7; TRBD1 aligns across 9 bases. This CDR3 is 13 amino acids long. V shed 6 bases, J shed 3 bases, and the junction held 4 bases outside the gene matches. Germline V gives CDR1 SGHRS, CDR2 YFSETQ. CDR3 in amino acids: CASTDRGVYEQYF. The DNA for the CDR3 is TGCGCCAGCACCGACAGGGGGGTCTACGAGCAGTACTTC.

The CDR3: CATPKCSRTQYF. DNA of the CDR3: TGTGCCACTCCTAAGTGCTCACGTACCCAGTACTTC. This chain joins TRBV19 and TRBJ2-5; no firm D call. The CDR3 runs 12 residues. Trimming took 10 bases from V and 8 from J, leaving 17 bases between them. In germline, CDR1 is LNHDA, CDR2 SQIVND (reference sequence).

The chain recombines TRBV9 with TRBJ2-3; no clear D. Trimming shortened V by 0 bases and J by 4 bases, and 6 bases separated the two germline ends. CDR3 length: 13 amino acids. Germline V gene sequence: CDR1 SGDLS, CDR2 YYNGEE. For the CDR3, the DNA is TGTGCCAGCAGCGTAGGGGCTCCAGATACGCAGTATTTT. Translated, it gives CASSVGAPDTQYF.

Points on this clone: This sample includes further DNA sequences coding for the same CDR3. The chain uses TRBV4-1 and TRBJ2-7; the match to TRBD2 covers 10 bases. The CDR3 runs to 15 residues. Germline CDR1 MGHRA, CDR2 YSYEKL. Trimming at V came to 6 bases and at J to 3 bases, leaving 8 bases not matched to a gene. The CDR3: CASSPILAGDYEQYF. CDR3 bases: TGCGCCAGCAGTCCAATCCTAGCGGGGGACTACGAGCAGTACTTC.